What follows are 10 T cell receptor beta chains derived from one specimen sequenced in a study of cytomegalovirus exposure and HLA in healthy donors. The PCR was carried out with 60 Vbeta primers and 13 Jbeta primers. Only in-frame clones appear in the TCRdb table, and some are missing; sequencing was by immunoSEQ multiplex PCR. The sample gives about 130,000 clones, over 70% of which show up once; roughly 2.7% is in the top ten. Specimen: PBMCs. Source of these receptors: a woman in her sixties in good health and CMV-seropositive.

The chain recombines TRBV2 with TRBJ2-1; 12 nucleotides match TRBD2. This CDR3 contains 15 residues. The germline V gene has CDR1 SNHLY and CDR2 FYNNEI. Unmatched junction bases numbered 3, after V lost 4 bases and J lost 5 bases. CDR3 region: CASSVLAGGNNEQFF. For the CDR3, the DNA is TGTGCCAGCAGTGTTCTAGCGGGGGGGAACAATGAGCAGTTCTTC.

This clone was seen more than once but under ten times. The CDR3: CAISGGRGGFVDEQYF. The DNA for the CDR3 is TGTGCCATCAGTGGGGGTCGGGGGGGCTTTGTCGACGAGCAGTACTTC. The V call is TRBV10-3, the J call TRBJ2-7; 8 bases are shared with TRBD2. The CDR3 is made up of 16 amino acids. Germline V gene data show CDR1 as ENHRY and CDR2 as SYGVKD. V shed 4 bases, J shed 5 bases, and the junction held 13 bases outside the gene matches.

The chain employs TRBV6-5 and TRBJ2-7, with 9 bases matching TRBD1. Per the germline V gene, CDR1 is MNHEY and CDR2 is SVGAGI. V lost 2 bases, J lost 7 bases, and 3 bases stayed unmatched. CDR3 length: 13 amino acids. The CDR3 nucleotides are TGTGCCAGCAGTTACCCGGACAGGGGTGAGCAGTACTTC. Encoded protein: CASSYPDRGEQYF.

This sequence joins TRBV19 and TRBJ2-3; TRBD2 matches at 8 bases. Germline V CDR1 and CDR2: LNHDA, SQIVND (reference sequence). The length of the CDR3 is 15 residues. J was trimmed by 3 bases and V by 4 bases; bases with no gene match: 6. CDR3 residues: CASSSGGLLTDTQYF. The CDR3 nucleotides are TGTGCCAGTAGTAGCGGGGGGCTCTTGACAGATACGCAGTATTTT.

The chain recombines TRBV5-1 with TRBJ1-3, with 8 bases lining up with TRBD1. The CDR3 has 16 amino acids. Germline-derived CDR1 and CDR2 are SGHRS and YFSETQ. V lost 3 bases to trimming and J lost 0 bases; unmatched junction nucleotides: 5. Here the CDR3 reads CASSSRTGPSGNTIYF. The CDR3 DNA is TGCGCCAGCAGCTCCCGGACAGGGCCCTCTGGAAACACCATATATTTT.

The rearrangement links TRBV27 to TRBJ2-7; D is possibly TRBD1 (5 bases). V was trimmed by 6 bases and J by 2 bases, leaving 17 bases between them. Germline loops: CDR1 MNHEY, CDR2 SMNVEV (reference sequence). The CDR3 sequence is 15 residues long. CDR3 region: CASRLWGSPTYEQYF. The CDR3 DNA follows: TGTGCCAGCAGACTATGGGGCAGCCCCACCTACGAGCAGTACTTC.

This clone was seen a few times. The gene calls are TRBV6-6 and TRBJ2-2; the D gene is possibly TRBD2 (7 bases). Germline lookup yields CDR1 MNHNY and CDR2 SVGAGI (reference sequence). This CDR3 region has 16 residues. The V and J ends lost 4 bases and 8 bases respectively, with 20 bases between them. The CDR3 region has the DNA TGTGCCAGCAGTTCCCCGACGGGGGGCCCAGGGGGGGAGCTGTTTTTT. Translation gives CASSSPTGGPGGELFF.

The rearrangement uses TRBV7-3 and TRBJ2-7; a possible D gene is TRBD1 (6 bases). Deletions cut 5 bases from V and 5 bases from J, with 13 bases between. The length of the CDR3 is 13 residues. Germline-derived CDR1 and CDR2 are SGHTA and FQGTGA. CDR3 in amino acids: CASSTQQGNEQYF. CDR3 DNA sequence: TGTGCCAGCAGCACTCAACAGGGCAACGAGCAGTACTTC.

The chain joins TRBV5-1 to TRBJ2-3; 11 positions agree with TRBD2. The germline V gene has CDR1 SGHRS and CDR2 YFSETQ. With 0 bases clipped from V and 5 bases from J, the junction kept 5 bases outside the gene matches. CDR3 length: 16 residues. This chain's CDR3 is CASSLGSGGVGDTQYF. The CDR3 DNA sequence: TGCGCCAGCAGCTTGGGTAGCGGGGGGGTAGGAGATACGCAGTATTTT.

This clone was recorded a few times. V and J are TRBV9 and TRBJ2-2, with 7 nucleotides matching TRBD2. V was clipped by 3 bases and J by 4 bases; unmatched bases: 15. CDR1 is SGDLS, CDR2 YYNGEE, per germline. The CDR3 loop spans 18 amino acids. The CDR3 sequence: CASSGSRGGAFGTGELFF. In DNA, the CDR3 is TGTGCCAGCAGCGGATCTCGGGGAGGGGCCTTTGGCACCGGGGAGCTGTTTTTT.